This T cell receptor beta chain was found in a study of blood T cell repertoires in COVID-19. The wider study: COVID-19 samples from acute and convalescent phases originated in the United States, Italy and Spain. The analysed material was cDNA or gDNA that came from T cells, B-cell-depleted T cells, or PBMCs.

Germline V gene lookup returns CDR1 LGHNA and CDR2 YSLEER. Trimming removed 0 bases at V and 5 bases at J, with 19 bases between. The CDR3 length is 17 residues. This clone has more than one count but fewer than ten. Original analysis: Estimation of nucleated cell counts relied on the amplification of reference gene primers. TCRdb's copy holds only in-frame clones and misses some; the assay was immunoSEQ multiplex PCR. The V and J calls and clone size are taken from that table; D and trimming were inferred from the DNA. Altogether about 77,000 clones are present, more than 80% being singletons, with the ten largest covering around 4.7%.

Sequenced sample: peripheral blood. The origin of this receptor is a woman aged 65 to 85 with acute or convalescent COVID-19. The chain is built from TRBV4-3 and TRBJ1-1, with a possible D match to TRBD1 (5 bases). CDR3 sequence (DNA): TGCGCCAGCAGCCAAGACGGAAATGGGGCCTTTTTTACTGAAGCTTTCTTT. Protein sequence: CASSQDGNGAFFTEAFF.